This TCR beta chain was recovered during a study of blood T cell repertoires in COVID-19. Germline CDR1 reads MNHEY; CDR2 reads SMNVEV (reference sequence). Trimming took off 4 bases at V and 8 bases at J, with 17 bases between the two ends. The CDR3 covers 15 residues. Libraries were prepared by immunoSEQ multiplex PCR; TCRdb keeps only in-frame clonotypes and omits some of them. The sample has about 250,000 clones, approximately 79% seen once. The chain carries TRBV27 and TRBJ1-4; D is perhaps TRBD1 (6 bases). The source material was peripheral blood. The receptor comes from a woman between 40 and 50 years old with active or convalescent COVID-19. The CDR3 DNA follows: TGTGCCAGCAGTTCAGGGGCGGCAGGGGAAGAAAAACTGTTTTTT. Protein: CASSSGAAGEEKLFF.